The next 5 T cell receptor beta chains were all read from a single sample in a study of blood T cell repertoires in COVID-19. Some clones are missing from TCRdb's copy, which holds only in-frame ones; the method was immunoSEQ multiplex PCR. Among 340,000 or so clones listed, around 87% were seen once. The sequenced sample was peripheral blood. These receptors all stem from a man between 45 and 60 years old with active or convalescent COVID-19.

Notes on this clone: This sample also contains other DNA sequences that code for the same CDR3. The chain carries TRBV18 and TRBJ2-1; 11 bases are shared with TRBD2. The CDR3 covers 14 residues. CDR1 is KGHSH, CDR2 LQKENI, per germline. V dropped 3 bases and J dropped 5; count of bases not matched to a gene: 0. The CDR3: CASSPGLADNEQFF. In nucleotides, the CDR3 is TGTGCCAGCTCACCGGGACTAGCGGACAATGAGCAGTTCTTC.

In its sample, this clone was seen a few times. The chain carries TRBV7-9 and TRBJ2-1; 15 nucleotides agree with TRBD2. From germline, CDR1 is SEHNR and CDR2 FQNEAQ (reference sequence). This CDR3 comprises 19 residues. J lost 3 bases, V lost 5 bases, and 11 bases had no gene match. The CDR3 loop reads CASSAPGTSGGRRYNEQFF. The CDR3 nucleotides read TGTGCCAGCAGCGCACCCGGGACTAGCGGGGGGCGCCGCTACAATGAGCAGTTCTTC.

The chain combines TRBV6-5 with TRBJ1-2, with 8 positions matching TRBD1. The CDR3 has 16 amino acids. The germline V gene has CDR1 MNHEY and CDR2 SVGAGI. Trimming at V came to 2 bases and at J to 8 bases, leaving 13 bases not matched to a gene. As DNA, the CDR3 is TGTGCCAGCAGTTACGGTTTCCGGGCAGGGGGCGCAGGCTACACCTTC. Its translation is CASSYGFRAGGAGYTF.

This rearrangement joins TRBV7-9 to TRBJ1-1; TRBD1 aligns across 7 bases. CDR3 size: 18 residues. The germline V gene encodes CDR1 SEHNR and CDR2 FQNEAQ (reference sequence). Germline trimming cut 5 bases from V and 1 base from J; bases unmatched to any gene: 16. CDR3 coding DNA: TGTGCCAGCAGCCTTAGATCCCGAACGGGGACAGCGAACACTGAAGCTTTCTTT. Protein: CASSLRSRTGTANTEAFF.

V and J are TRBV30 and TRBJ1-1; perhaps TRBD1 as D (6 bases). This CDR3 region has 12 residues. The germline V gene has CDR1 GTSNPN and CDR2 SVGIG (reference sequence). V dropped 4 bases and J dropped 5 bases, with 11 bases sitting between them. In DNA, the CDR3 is TGTGCCTGGATCAGGGGATATACTGAAGCTTTCTTT. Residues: CAWIRGYTEAFF.